This T cell receptor (beta chain) was obtained from a study of Ad26.COV2.S vaccination and SARS-CoV-2 variants. Study overall: Vaccine-arm donor from the placebo-controlled COV1001 Ad26.COV2.S trial. Study-level points and caveats: Spike-specific TCR breadth in vaccine recipients exceeded that seen in placebo recipients. The TCR breadth and depth analyses may have produced an underestimate of total T cell responses.

Method: immunoSEQ multiplex PCR; TCRdb's copy keeps in-frame clones and lacks some. The repertoire holds about 450,000 clones, with roughly 89% as singletons. This CDR3 comprises 14 residues. J gave up 3 bases and V 8 bases, and 8 bases lay outside the gene matches. Germline V gives CDR1 MNHEY, CDR2 SMNVEV (reference sequence). Regarding this clone: Its target is not known.

Treatment indicated: about 20 received Ad26.COV2.S at low or high dose, single or two shots; about five received placebo; per-sample allocation not given. Following the first vaccine or placebo injection, samples were taken on day 63. Within Boston, the person who donated was an adult of 18-55 years. The chain couples TRBV27 to TRBJ2-5; 8 bases are a match to TRBD2. Sequencing was performed on peripheral blood, taken in a trial of Ad26.COV2.S vaccine versus placebo. The receptor's source is a person between 18 and 65 years old who received the Ad26.COV2.S COVID-19 vaccine or a placebo. CDR3 DNA sequence: TGTGCCAGCCGGGGGGGGACTAGGGAAGAGACCCAGTACTTC. Its protein product is CASRGGTREETQYF.